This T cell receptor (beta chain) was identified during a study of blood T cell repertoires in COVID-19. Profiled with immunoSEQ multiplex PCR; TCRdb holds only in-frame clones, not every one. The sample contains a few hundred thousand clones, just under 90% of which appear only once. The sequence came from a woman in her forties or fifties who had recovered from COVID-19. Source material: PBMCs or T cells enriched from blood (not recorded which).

The CDR3 spells CASSLPRQGPNEQFF. The CDR3 DNA sequence: TGTGCCAGCAGCCTACCCCGACAGGGTCCCAATGAGCAGTTCTTC. The J gene is TRBJ2-1, the V gene TRBV21-1; TRBD1 was called by the table and not checked on the DNA. TRBV21-1 is recorded as a pseudogene. The CDR3 consists of 15 residues.